The 25 T cell receptor beta chains below come from one sample, sequenced in a study of tumor and adjacent non-tumor tissue in lung cancer. RNA was extracted from bulk tissue without any cell sorting. A modified ARM-PCR protocol with three rounds of nested PCR amplified TCRbeta. TCRdb fed the multiplex PCR reads into MiXCR, producing one record per CDR3 protein. Among 200,000 or so distinct CDR3 sequences listed, 71% were seen once. Sample: lung tumor tissue. All receptors come from a man in his sixties with non-small cell lung cancer.

Worth noting for this clonotype: Since the CDR3 does not end with the conserved phenylalanine or tryptophan, this likely comes from a read error. This sequence joins TRBV6-2 or TRBV6-3 and TRBJ2-7; the match to TRBD2 covers 7 bases. This CDR3 has 15 residues. Germline-derived CDR1 and CDR2 are MNHEY and SVGEGT. The CDR3 loop reads CASSSPRAGVYEQYI. CDR3 bases: TGCGCCAGCAGTTCCCCTCGCGCGGGAGTTTACGAGCAGTACATC.

Regarding this clonotype: A read error may explain this, as a much larger clone is one base away. The rearrangement links TRBV29-1 to TRBJ2-7; 8 bases line up with TRBD1. CDR1 and CDR2 from the germline V gene are SQVTM and ANQGSEA. The CDR3 runs to 15 residues. Trimming cost V 7 bases and J 6 bases; bases outside gene matches: 17. The CDR3 spells CSALNWTGSACEQYF. CDR3 in DNA: TGCAGCGCATTGAATTGGACAGGGTCGGCCTGCGAGCAGTACTTC.

This clonotype occurred a few times. Germline is not matched at one junction end, which may reflect a read error. The gene calls are TRBV12-3 or TRBV12-4 and TRBJ2-2, with a possible D match to TRBD2 (5 bases). The length of the CDR3 is 15 residues. Written as DNA, the CDR3 is TGTGTCAGCAGTTTCCGGGCGGGGAACACCGGGGAGCTGTTTTTT. This codes for CVSSFRAGNTGELFF.

The sample holds one count of this clonotype. The conserved final phenylalanine or tryptophan is absent from the CDR3, which likely points to a read error. This chain uses TRBV6-5 with TRBJ2-5; possibly TRBD2 for D (5 bases). Trimming pared 5 bases from V and 9 bases from J, leaving 19 bases between. Germline V gives CDR1 MNHEY, CDR2 SVGAGI. This CDR3 spans 14 amino acids. The CDR3 DNA follows: TGTGCCAGCAGTGATACCTGGACCGCGGAGGCCCAGTACCTC. Translating it yields CASSDTWTAEAQYL.

In nucleotides, the CDR3 is TGCAGTGCTAGAAGGGCTAGCCTAGATACGCAGTATTTT. It specifies CSARRASLDTQYF. V usage is TRBV20-1 and J usage is TRBJ2-3, with D tentatively TRBD2 (5 bases). V dropped 2 bases and J dropped 5 bases, with 11 bases sitting between them. Germline assignment: CDR1 DFQATT and CDR2 SNEGSKA (reference sequence). The CDR3 is 13 residues long.

The chain has TRBV7-9 and TRBJ2-3, with D uncertain. V shed 2 bases and J shed 5 bases, with 14 bases lying between them. The V gene's germline CDR1 is SEHNR and CDR2 FQNEAQ (reference sequence). CDR3 length: 15 amino acids. CDR3 region: CASSLFSQPQDTQYF. Written as DNA, the CDR3 is TGTGCCAGCAGCTTATTTAGCCAGCCCCAAGATACGCAGTATTTT.

This clonotype has only a few counts. This sequence may be a read error, since a much larger clone differs from it by one base. The V call is TRBV6-5, the J call TRBJ1-4; no clear D. CDR3 length equals 14 residues. Deletions cut 5 bases from V and 9 bases from J, with 16 bases between. Germline CDR1 reads MNHEY; CDR2 reads SVGAGI. CDR3 bases: TGTGCCAGCAGTATGACCCCGGCGGGGAAAAAACTGTTTTTT. As protein: CASSMTPAGKKLFF.

Details on this clonotype: The conserved closing phenylalanine or tryptophan is absent in this CDR3, likely reflecting a read error. The chain's CDR3 is CAGRTGGLNPRGYGYTL. The CDR3 bases are TGTGCCGGCAGGACTGGGGGGTTGAATCCGCGGGGCTATGGCTACACCTTA. The chain couples TRBV6-5 to TRBJ1-2; perhaps TRBD1 as D (5 bases). Germline V gives CDR1 MNHEY, CDR2 SVGAGI. CDR3 size: 17 residues.

About this clonotype itself: One end of the junction varies from germline; a read error may be responsible. The chain recombines TRBV6-1 with TRBJ2-3; D ambiguous. The CDR3 extends over 15 amino acids. Germline V gene sequence: CDR1 MNHNS, CDR2 SASEGT. In DNA form, the CDR3 reads TGTGCCAACAGTGAAGGCTTTTCCCACACAGATGCGCAGTATTTT. Translation gives CANSEGFSHTDAQYF.

This clonotype was seen a handful of times. The V call is TRBV4-3, the J call TRBJ2-1; D is unresolved. This CDR3 has 15 amino acids. V was trimmed by 3 bases and J by 9 bases, leaving 18 bases between them. Germline lookup yields CDR1 LGHNA and CDR2 YSLEER. This CDR3 is CASSQSPLFGSEQFF. The CDR3, as DNA: TGCGCCAGCAGCCAGAGCCCCTTATTCGGAAGTGAGCAGTTCTTC.

On this clonotype: The conserved final phenylalanine or tryptophan is absent from the CDR3, which likely points to a read error. V is TRBV29-1 and J is TRBJ1-1; D possibly corresponds to TRBD1 (5 bases). Germline V CDR1 and CDR2: SQVTM, ANQGSEA. The CDR3 loop spans 14 amino acids. V was cut by 6 bases and J by 1 base, with 15 bases left in between. CDR3 region: CSVARGVRNTEAFC. CDR3 DNA: TGCAGCGTGGCTCGGGGCGTAAGGAACACTGAAGCTTTCTGT.

This clonotype was seen a few times. The rearrangement joins TRBV5-4 to TRBJ1-3, with D unclear. Trimming stripped 4 bases from V and 0 bases from J, with 17 bases between. The CDR3 contains 17 residues. Looked up from germline, CDR1 is SGHNT and CDR2 is YYREEE (reference sequence). DNA for the CDR3: TGTGCCAGCAGCCCAAGCCCCCAGGTTACCTCTGGAAACACCATATATTTT. Its translation is CASSPSPQVTSGNTIYF.

This clonotype was recorded at least ten times. A much larger clone differs from this one at a single base, so this may be a read error. This likely comes from a read error, as the CDR3 has no conserved phenylalanine or tryptophan at its end. The V call is TRBV11-3, the J call TRBJ1-1; 7 bases fit TRBD1. Germline loops: CDR1 SGHNT, CDR2 YENEEA. There are 15 residues in the CDR3. The V and J ends lost 1 base and 5 bases, in that order; junction bases with no gene match: 7. CDR3 nucleotides: TGTGCCAGCAGCTTAGGCCAGGGGGGAGGAACTGAAGCTTTCTTG. Its translation: CASSLGQGGGTEAFL.

In regard to this clonotype: This may come from a read error, since a much larger clone is one base off. The chain carries TRBV12-3 or TRBV12-4 and TRBJ2-1, with 7 bases matching TRBD1. With V trimmed by 5 bases and J by 8 bases, 15 bases remained unmatched. The CDR3 is made up of 16 amino acids. The CDR3 reads CASSPYDRVGHDEQFF. In DNA form, the CDR3 reads TGTGCCAGCAGTCCCTATGACAGGGTCGGTCACGATGAGCAGTTCTTC.

This chain joins TRBV29-1 and TRBJ2-2; maybe TRBD1 (6 bases). V dropped 7 bases and J dropped 4 bases, with 16 bases sitting between them. Germline values: CDR1 SQVTM, CDR2 ANQGSEA. The CDR3 sequence is 14 residues long. The CDR3 spells CSGLRTVVTGELFF. Here the CDR3 DNA reads TGCAGCGGGCTTAGGACAGTGGTCACCGGGGAGCTGTTTTTT.

With respect to this clonotype: Just one base apart from a much larger clone, this may be a read error. This chain uses TRBV20-1 with TRBJ1-6; no firm D call. This CDR3 has 13 residues. V was shortened by 5 bases and J by 9 bases, with 14 bases between the two germline ends. CDR1 is DFQATT, CDR2 SNEGSKA, per germline (reference sequence). The CDR3 nucleotides are TGCAGTGCTTCCCGGACCTGGGGTTCACCCCTCCACTTT. Protein product: CSASRTWGSPLHF.

Note on this clonotype: Being one base from a much bigger clone, this may be a read error. The chain combines TRBV29-1 with TRBJ1-2; a possible D gene is TRBD1 (5 bases). Germline loops: CDR1 SQVTM, CDR2 ANQGSEA. This CDR3 is built from 13 residues. CDR3 DNA sequence: TGCAGCGTTAGCAGACAGAAAAACTGTGGCTACACCTTC. Its protein is CSVSRQKNCGYTF.

On this clonotype itself: Its ends do not fully match the called genes, so a read error is possible. This chain joins TRBV5-4 and TRBJ1-1, with D hard to call. Germline CDR1 reads SGHNT; CDR2 reads YYREEE (reference sequence). There are 14 residues in the CDR3. This chain's CDR3 is CASSLERTNTEAFF. The CDR3, as DNA: TGTGCCAGTAGCTTGGAACGGACGAACACTGAAGCTTTCTTT.

To note about this clonotype: Without the conserved terminal phenylalanine or tryptophan, this CDR3 likely stems from a read error. The gene calls are TRBV20-1 and TRBJ2-7; 11 positions agree with TRBD1. CDR3 length: 14 amino acids. CDR1 is DFQATT, CDR2 SNEGSKA, per germline (reference sequence). The CDR3 loop is CGAYPGTGGYEQYL. The CDR3 DNA reads as TGCGGTGCTTATCCCGGGACAGGGGGGTACGAGCAGTACTTA.

The chain couples TRBV6-5 to TRBJ2-1; a possible D gene is TRBD1 (5 bases). The V end was cut by 2 bases, the J end by 5 bases, with 16 bases between. The CDR3 contains 16 residues. From germline, CDR1 is MNHEY and CDR2 SVGAGI. Here the CDR3 reads CASSYGPETVNNEQFF. The CDR3 DNA follows: TGTGCCAGCAGTTACGGTCCCGAGACAGTAAACAATGAGCAGTTCTTC.

Turning to this clonotype: Given a much more abundant clone one base away, this may be a read error. The CDR3 nucleotides read TGTGCCATCACCTTAGTCGGGAGTGGAGATACGCAGTATTTT. It yields the protein CAITLVGSGDTQYF. V usage is TRBV12-3 or TRBV12-4 and J usage is TRBJ2-3; TRBD2 might be the D (6 bases). V lost 10 bases to trimming and J lost 5 bases, with 19 bases between them. This CDR3 contains 14 residues.

Comment on this clonotype: This CDR3 fails to terminate in the conserved phenylalanine or tryptophan, so it likely reflects a read error. The chain combines TRBV6-2 or TRBV6-3 with TRBJ1-5, with D perhaps TRBD1 (6 bases). V was shortened by 6 bases and J by 0 bases, with 12 bases between the two germline ends. CDR1 is MNHEY and CDR2 is SVGEGT in the germline V gene. The CDR3 consists of 15 residues. The CDR3: CASSSTGLSNQPQHC. As DNA, the CDR3 is TGTGCCAGCAGCTCGACAGGCCTTAGCAATCAGCCCCAGCATTGT.

On this clonotype itself: The conserved final phenylalanine or tryptophan is absent from the CDR3, which likely points to a read error. This chain links TRBV20-1 with TRBJ1-1; a possible D gene is TRBD1 (6 bases). The CDR3 is 17 residues long. The V and J ends lost 1 base and 1 base respectively, with 19 bases between them. The V gene's germline CDR1 is DFQATT and CDR2 SNEGSKA (reference sequence). The CDR3 reads CSARARTVGAWNTEAFL. CDR3 DNA sequence: TGCAGTGCTAGAGCAAGGACAGTGGGCGCCTGGAACACTGAAGCTTTCCTT.

Details on this clonotype: Sequence at one end of the junction differs from germline and may be a read error. The V call is TRBV5-1, the J call TRBJ2-3; D is ambiguous. The CDR3 loop spans 12 amino acids. CDR1 is SGHRS, CDR2 YFSETQ, per germline. CDR3 protein: CASNLGADTQYF. The CDR3 DNA follows: TGCGCCAGCAACTTGGGTGCAGATACGCAGTATTTT.

V gene TRBV5-1 combines with J gene TRBJ1-2; a possible D gene is TRBD1 (6 bases). V lost 0 bases and J 3 bases, leaving 6 bases between the germline ends. From germline, CDR1 is SGHRS and CDR2 YFSETQ. CDR3 length equals 13 residues. CDR3 amino acids: CASSLAGDYGYTF. The CDR3 DNA sequence: TGCGCCAGCAGCTTGGCAGGGGACTATGGCTACACCTTC.